The 8 T cell receptor beta chains below all came from one sample that was sequenced in a study of T-cell reconstitution after alpha-beta-depleted transplantation in children. For TCRbeta, the library was prepared with unique molecular identifiers. TCRdb itself ran the PCR reads through MiXCR, one entry per CDR3 protein. This table has a few hundred thousand distinct CDR3 sequences, roughly a quarter appearing once. Sequences were derived from PBMCs, sampled before TCRalphabeta/CD19-depleted stem cell transplant. Source of these receptors: a boy in the first two years of life with Wiskott-Aldrich syndrome, due to receive a stem cell transplant.

The chain carries TRBV10-3 and TRBJ1-6; tentatively, D is TRBD1 (5 bases). Germline CDR1 reads ENHRY; CDR2 reads SYGVKD. There are 15 residues in the CDR3. Trimming removed 0 bases from V and 11 bases from J, with 14 bases in between. CDR3: CAISESGPRAAPLHF. DNA of the CDR3: TGTGCCATCAGTGAGTCGGGACCCAGGGCGGCACCCCTCCACTTT.

J is TRBJ2-1 and V is TRBV5-1, with 7 bases matching TRBD1. CDR1 is SGHRS and CDR2 is YFSETQ in the germline V gene. Losses at the gene ends were 4 bases for V and 5 bases for J; bases not matched to a gene: 3. The CDR3 is made up of 13 amino acids. The CDR3 loop is CASSPGQNNEQFF. DNA for the CDR3: TGCGCCAGCAGCCCGGGACAGAACAATGAGCAGTTCTTC. The full variable domain, in which reference TRBV5-1 and TRBJ2-1 provide the parts outside the CDR3, is KAGVTQTPRYLIKTRGQQVTLSCSPISGHRSVSWYQQTPGQGLQFLFEYFSETQRNKGNFPGRFSGRQFSNSRSEMNVSTLELGDSALYLCASSPGQNNEQFFGPGTRLTVL.

This clonotype has just a few counts. This rearrangement joins TRBV29-1 to TRBJ1-1; no definite D call. The CDR3 is 13 residues long. The germline V gene has CDR1 SQVTM and CDR2 ANQGSEA. V shed 4 bases and J shed 0 bases, with 9 bases lying between them. Here the CDR3 reads CSVVLGVNTEAFF. In DNA, the CDR3 is TGCAGCGTTGTTCTCGGGGTGAACACTGAAGCTTTCTTT.

This chain uses TRBV20-1 with TRBJ2-5, with D unresolved. Looked up from germline, CDR1 is DFQATT and CDR2 is SNEGSKA (reference sequence). Trimming stripped 1 base from V and 7 bases from J, with 7 bases between. This CDR3 is built from 11 residues. The CDR3 loop is CSARVGRTQYF. In DNA form, the CDR3 reads TGCAGTGCTAGAGTCGGGCGGACCCAGTACTTC.

Notes on this clonotype: Compared with germline, one end of the junction differs, possibly owing to a read error. The rearrangement links TRBV2 to TRBJ2-2; the D is unclear. This CDR3 contains 16 residues. Germline V gives CDR1 SNHLY, CDR2 FYNNEI. Written as DNA, the CDR3 is TGTGCCAGCCTCCCCCCGGGTGTCCTCAACACCGGGCAGCTGTTTTTT. This sequence encodes CASLPPGVLNTGQLFF.

This clonotype appeared a few times. V usage is TRBV29-1 and J usage is TRBJ1-3, with TRBD1 matching 7 bases. Trimming took 6 bases from V and 7 from J; bases not matched to a gene: 9. Germline V lookup: CDR1 SQVTM, CDR2 ANQGSEA. The CDR3 sequence is 13 residues long. The CDR3 here is CSVIPPTGNTIYF. The CDR3 DNA is TGCAGCGTAATTCCCCCGACAGGGAACACCATATATTTT.

This clonotype appeared a few times. The chain links TRBV6-2 or TRBV6-3 to TRBJ1-3; D remains ambiguous. The ends were cut back, 2 bases at V and 4 bases at J, with 9 bases in the middle. Germline loops: CDR1 MNHEY, CDR2 SVGEGT. This CDR3 has 14 residues. CDR3 sequence: CASSYGRGGNTIYF. DNA of the CDR3: TGTGCCAGCAGTTACGGCCGAGGGGGAAACACCATATATTTT.

This clonotype appeared a few times. The chain has TRBV12-3 or TRBV12-4 and TRBJ2-5; 11 nucleotides match TRBD1. V lost 7 bases to trimming and J lost 4 bases; unmatched junction nucleotides: 11. CDR3 length: 16 amino acids. The CDR3 here is CASTMTGQGDRETQYF. CDR3 DNA sequence: TGTGCCAGCACTATGACGGGACAGGGGGATCGAGAGACCCAGTACTTC.